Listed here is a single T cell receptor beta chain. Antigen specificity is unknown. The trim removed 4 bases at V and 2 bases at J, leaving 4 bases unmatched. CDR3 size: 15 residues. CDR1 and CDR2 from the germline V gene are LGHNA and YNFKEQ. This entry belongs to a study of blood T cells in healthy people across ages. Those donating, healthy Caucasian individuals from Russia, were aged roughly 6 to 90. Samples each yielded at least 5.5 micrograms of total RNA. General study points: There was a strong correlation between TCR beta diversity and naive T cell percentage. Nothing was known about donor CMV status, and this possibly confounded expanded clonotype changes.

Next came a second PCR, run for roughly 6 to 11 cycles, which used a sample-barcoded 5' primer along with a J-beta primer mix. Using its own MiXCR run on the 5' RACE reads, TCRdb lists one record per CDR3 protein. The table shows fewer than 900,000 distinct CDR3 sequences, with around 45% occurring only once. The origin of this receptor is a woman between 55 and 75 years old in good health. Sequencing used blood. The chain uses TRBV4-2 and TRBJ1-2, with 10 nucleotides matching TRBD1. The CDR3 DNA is TGTGCCAGCAGCCCCGGGACAGGGGCCAACTATGGCTACACCTTC. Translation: CASSPGTGANYGYTF.